The 18 T cell receptor beta chains presented below share a single source sample, sequenced in a study of T cell repertoires in aging, cancer and after chemotherapy (dated by TCRdb to the late 2010s). Data came from an Illumina MiSeq. Multiplex touch-down PCR with a mixed TRB-A/B primer pool was used to amplify rearranged TRB sequences covering the V, D and J segments. TCRdb took the public reads, trimmed them with fastp at Q25, ran MiXCR for clone calling and kept in-frame beta chains. Every distinct CDR3 protein forms one entry, paired with its most common genes and DNA. This sample holds fewer than 6,500 distinct CDR3 sequences; about 30% were observed only once. 25% to 40% of the sample is held by the ten biggest clonotypes. Instead of sorted cells or RNA, genomic DNA extracted from peripheral blood served as the source for amplifying TCR beta rearrangements. Specimen: blood. These receptors were obtained from a human donor with a solid tumor.

This clonotype occurred a few times. V is TRBV29-1 and J is TRBJ2-7; the D gene is possibly TRBD1 (8 bases). The CDR3 has 12 amino acids. Per germline, CDR1 SQVTM and CDR2 ANQGSEA. V lost 3 bases and J 7 bases, leaving 13 bases between the germline ends. CDR3 protein: CSVEYRGGEQYF. The CDR3 DNA follows: TGCAGCGTTGAGTACAGGGGGGGGGAGCAGTACTTC.

This clonotype is classed as medium-sized (0.01 to 0.1%). The chain joins TRBV6-5 to TRBJ1-1, with 8 bases that match TRBD1. This CDR3 contains 15 residues. Germline V lookup: CDR1 MNHEY, CDR2 SVGAGI. J gave up 3 bases and V 7 bases, and 10 bases lay outside the gene matches. CDR3 nucleotides: TGTGCCAGCACAGGACAGGGACCGTGGGACACTGAAGCTTTCTTT. Its translation: CASTGQGPWDTEAFF.

The chain recombines TRBV20-1 with TRBJ2-1; TRBD2 agrees at 13 bases. The J segment lost 3 bases and the V segment lost 6 bases, leaving 5 bases of the junction unmatched. This CDR3 spans 15 amino acids. CDR1 and CDR2 from the germline V gene are DFQATT and SNEGSKA (reference sequence). The CDR3 coding sequence is TGCAGTGCCCCGGGACTAGCGGGACACTACAATGAGCAGTTCTTC. Amino acid sequence: CSAPGLAGHYNEQFF.

The chain employs TRBV12-3 or TRBV12-4 and TRBJ2-1; the D is unclear. The CDR3 length is 13 residues. The germline V and J ends were trimmed by 6 bases and 10 bases, with 16 bases remaining between them. The CDR3 is CASSLVSGGEQFF. The CDR3 DNA reads TGTGCCAGCAGCCTCGTTTCGGGTGGAGAGCAGTTCTTC.

This clonotype ranks as medium-sized. The chain links TRBV19 to TRBJ2-2; maybe TRBD2 (7 bases). The CDR3 length is 15 residues. Germline V gene lookup returns CDR1 LNHDA and CDR2 SQIVND (reference sequence). Between the trimmed V and J ends, which lost 2 bases and 5 bases, there was a span of 12 bases. CDR3 amino acids: CASSITGGITGELFF. CDR3 DNA sequence: TGTGCCAGTAGTATAACGGGGGGCATTACCGGGGAGCTGTTTTTT.

In this sample, this clonotype is medium-sized. V gene TRBV27 combines with J gene TRBJ1-5, with 7 bases that match TRBD1. Germline loops: CDR1 MNHEY, CDR2 SMNVEV (reference sequence). V was clipped by 6 bases and J by 5 bases; unmatched bases: 10. The CDR3 extends over 15 amino acids. The CDR3 loop reads CASSPTWDRYQPQHF. The CDR3, as DNA: TGTGCCAGCAGCCCCACCTGGGACAGATATCAGCCCCAGCATTTT.

This clonotype was detected only a few times. The CDR3 protein is CASSALAGGTGELFF. The DNA for the CDR3 is TGTGCCAGCAGTGCCCTAGCGGGAGGCACCGGGGAGCTGTTTTTT. The chain carries TRBV6-4 and TRBJ2-2; 11 positions match TRBD2. CDR1 is MRHNA, CDR2 SNTAGT, per germline. The CDR3 is 15 amino acids. V was pared by 4 bases and J by 4 bases, with 2 bases of the junction left unmatched.

This clonotype was detected only a few times. The chain joins TRBV20-1 to TRBJ2-2; D is undetermined. CDR3 length equals 12 residues. With 6 bases removed from V and 2 bases from J, the gap between germline ends came to 7 bases. The germline V gene has CDR1 DFQATT and CDR2 SNEGSKA (reference sequence). Here the CDR3 DNA reads TGCAGTGCCGCTACAAACACCGGGGAGCTGTTTTTT. Residues: CSAATNTGELFF.

This clonotype is labeled medium-sized. J is TRBJ1-2 and V is TRBV6-2 or TRBV6-3; D gene unclear. Germline CDR1 is MNHEY and CDR2 is SVGEGT. The CDR3 spans 16 residues. V was shortened by 2 bases and J by 1 base, with 14 bases between the two germline ends. The CDR3 sequence: CASSYARGLLNYGYTF. Here the CDR3 DNA reads TGTGCCAGCAGTTACGCTCGCGGACTCCTTAACTATGGCTACACCTTC.

In this sample, this clonotype is medium-sized. The chain uses TRBV27 and TRBJ2-5; the D gene is possibly TRBD1 (5 bases). This CDR3 comprises 16 residues. Between the trimmed V and J ends, which lost 5 bases and 5 bases, there was a span of 21 bases. The germline CDR1 and CDR2 sequences are MNHEY and SMNVEV (reference sequence). CDR3 coding DNA: TGTGCCAGCAGTCCCGGATCTCAGGGTGTTGGGGAGACCCAGTACTTC. This sequence encodes CASSPGSQGVGETQYF.

By its share, this clonotype is medium-sized. J is TRBJ2-2 and V is TRBV6-5, with 12 bases that match TRBD2. The CDR3 runs 18 residues. Germline CDR1 reads MNHEY; CDR2 reads SVGAGI. Trimming removed 2 bases from V and 0 bases from J; junction bases left unmatched: 4. The CDR3 DNA sequence: TGTGCCAGCAGTTACCAGACTAGCGGGAGCCCGAACACCGGGGAGCTGTTTTTT. Protein product: CASSYQTSGSPNTGELFF.

This clonotype is labeled as medium-sized (0.01 to 0.1%). The chain uses TRBV30 and TRBJ2-1, with 8 bases that match TRBD2. After removal of 4 bases from V and 4 bases from J, the junction contained 15 bases not matched to a gene. The length of the CDR3 is 17 residues. CDR1 is GTSNPN and CDR2 is SVGIG in the germline V gene (reference sequence). The CDR3 coding sequence is TGTGCCTGGAACCTCCCCCCCCCCTTAGCGGGATACAATGAGCAGTTCTTC. Translation gives CAWNLPPPLAGYNEQFF.

The V and J genes are TRBV11-2 and TRBJ1-1; D is undetermined. Germline V gene lookup returns CDR1 SGHAT and CDR2 FQNNGV. The CDR3 contains 13 residues. V was pared by 6 bases and J by 0 bases, with 8 bases between. The CDR3 sequence is CASRTTMNTEAFF. The CDR3 DNA reads TGTGCCAGCAGGACGACAATGAACACTGAAGCTTTCTTT.

This clonotype is classed as medium-sized. The chain is built from TRBV12-3 or TRBV12-4 and TRBJ1-5; D is unresolved. This CDR3 is built from 13 residues. V lost 6 bases to trimming and J lost 2 bases, with 8 bases between them. As DNA, the CDR3 is TGTGCCAGCAGCCCGAGCCGCAATCAGCCCCAGCATTTT. This gives the protein CASSPSRNQPQHF.

The V and J genes are TRBV6-5 and TRBJ2-1; 9 positions agree with TRBD2. This CDR3 comprises 12 residues. Germline V gene data show CDR1 as MNHEY and CDR2 as SVGAGI. After removal of 5 bases from V and 12 bases from J, the junction contained 5 bases not matched to a gene. The CDR3 nucleotides are TGTGCCAGCAGTCGTAGCGGGAGAGGGCAGTTCTTC. This translates into CASSRSGRGQFF.

In this sample, this clonotype turned up a few times. The chain is built from TRBV6-2 or TRBV6-3 and TRBJ2-1; 11 bases match TRBD2. V gave up 0 bases and J gave up 7 bases; unmatched junction bases: 8. The CDR3 has 17 amino acids. Germline V lookup: CDR1 MNHEY, CDR2 SVGEGT. The CDR3 here is CASSYSSLAGVENEQFF. The CDR3 DNA is TGTGCCAGCAGTTACTCTTCACTAGCGGGAGTCGAGAATGAGCAGTTCTTC.

The chain has TRBV10-3 and TRBJ2-7; the match to TRBD1 covers 8 bases. The CDR3 consists of 13 residues. V was clipped by 8 bases and J by 1 base; unmatched bases: 4. Germline CDR1 reads ENHRY; CDR2 reads SYGVKD. The CDR3 loop is CAIGNRGSYEQYF. CDR3 nucleotide sequence: TGTGCCATCGGTAACAGGGGGTCCTACGAGCAGTACTTC.

This clonotype is termed medium-sized (0.01 to 0.1%). The chain has TRBV27 and TRBJ1-2; D not resolved. This CDR3 is built from 13 residues. The germline gives CDR1 MNHEY, CDR2 SMNVEV (reference sequence). Trimming cost V 6 bases and J 1 base, with 9 bases left between them. For the CDR3, the DNA is TGTGCCAGCAGAAGGACGGATAACTATGGCTACACCTTC. Residues: CASRRTDNYGYTF.